Listed below are T cell receptor beta chains from one sample, sequenced in a study of blood T cell repertoires in COVID-19. Sequencing was performed with immunoSEQ multiplex PCR; in TCRdb, only in-frame clones are kept and a portion is missing. The sample shows about 180,000 clones, 70% to 90% of them seen only once. Sequencing was carried out using peripheral blood. All receptors come from a human donor with active or convalescent COVID-19. The donor label of this sample is uncertain. Both conserved end residues are trimmed from each CDR3.

TRBV7-2	15	TRBJ2-6	ASSGGSGGFGANVLT
TRBV7-3	14	TRBJ2-1	ASSIQGSFSYNEQF
TRBV5-1	14	TRBJ2-1	ASTQGLAFSYNEQF
TRBV6-5	9	TRBJ2-3	AGRDIDTQY
TRBV19	17	TRBJ2-1	ASRAGTSGRASFYNEQF
TRBV11-3	11	TRBJ2-7	ASTVGGVYEQY
TRBV28	13	TRBJ1-2	ASSEGGQGPYGYT
TRBV4-3	12	TRBJ1-6	ATPWRTGDTPLH
TRBV11-3	12	TRBJ2-7	ASSLGAGSYEQY
TRBV6-6	15	TRBJ2-2	ASSRGQGRSNTGELF
TRBV5-6	13	TRBJ2-3	ASSRRDRQPDTQY
TRBV11-3	12	TRBJ2-1	ASSLGRGINEQF
TRBV7-2	13	TRBJ2-2	ASSFPLAAAGELF
TRBV2	12	TRBJ1-3	ARKGAGVGNTIY
TRBV10-3	9	TRBJ1-4	AIKAGEKLF
TRBV2	10	TRBJ1-1	ATAGGNTEAF
TRBV5-1	12	TRBJ2-7	ASSLTSGNDEQY
TRBV6-6	12	TRBJ1-2	ASSYLQGDYGYT
TRBV7-9	10	TRBJ1-3	ATSGGGNTIY
TRBV5-6	13	TRBJ2-1	ASSPGTGGYNEQF
TRBV24-1	14	TRBJ2-3	ATKKSGGGGADTQY
TRBV5-4	10	TRBJ1-5	ASSLGDQPQH
TRBV3-1/TRBV3-2	13	TRBJ2-2	ASSQTGGLTGELF
TRBV10-3	10	TRBJ1-2	AIRSGQDGYT
TRBV6-5	14	TRBJ1-3	ASSYTGASSGNTIY
TRBV21-1	15	TRBJ2-1	ASSAPQGRQSYNEQF
TRBV5-1	12	TRBJ2-7	ASSLREASYEQY
TRBV4-1	11	TRBJ2-2	ASSVTGSGELF
TRBV10-3	12	TRBJ1-2	AINTGGGNYGYT
TRBV12-3/TRBV12-4	10	TRBJ2-7	ASRRSSYEQY
TRBV14	13	TRBJ1-3	ASSQTGVGGNTIY
TRBV9	13	TRBJ2-7	ASSGLEGAHHEQY
TRBV6-2/TRBV6-3	10	TRBJ1-2	ASSTPPGGYT
TRBV7-7	15	TRBJ2-7	ASSPMGTSGSWGEQY
TRBV24-1	15	TRBJ1-4	ATSDSRAGRTNEKLF
TRBV27	13	TRBJ2-2	ASSFGGTNTGELF
TRBV24-1	13	TRBJ2-2	ATMGTGAPTGELF
TRBV19	11	TRBJ1-1	ASSIRGGEEAF
TRBV12-1	14	TRBJ2-3	ASSFESGLSTDTQY
TRBV6-5	11	TRBJ2-7	ASSYTGAYEQY
TRBV29-1	10	TRBJ2-7	SAAGTRYEQY
TRBV2	11	TRBJ1-2	ASRSGQGHGYT
TRBV6-2/TRBV6-3	14	TRBJ2-7	ASSYPQQGIMHEQY
TRBV4-1	12	TRBJ2-4	ASSRDREVNIQY
TRBV16	12	TRBJ2-3	ASSQDRTTDTQY
TRBV30	10	TRBJ2-2	AWGTPPGELF
TRBV12-2	13	TRBJ1-4	ASRLVGGKDEKLF